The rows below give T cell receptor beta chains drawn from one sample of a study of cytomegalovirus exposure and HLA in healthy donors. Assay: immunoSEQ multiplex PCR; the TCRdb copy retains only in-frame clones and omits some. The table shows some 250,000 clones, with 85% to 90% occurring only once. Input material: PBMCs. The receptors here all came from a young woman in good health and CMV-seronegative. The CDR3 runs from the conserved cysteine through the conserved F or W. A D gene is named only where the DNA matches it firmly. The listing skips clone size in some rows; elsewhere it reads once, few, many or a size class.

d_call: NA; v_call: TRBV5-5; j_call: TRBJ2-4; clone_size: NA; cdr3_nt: TGTGCCAGCAGCTTCAGGTCGGAGGGCGGAAACATTCAGTACTTC; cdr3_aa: CASSFRSEGGNIQYF
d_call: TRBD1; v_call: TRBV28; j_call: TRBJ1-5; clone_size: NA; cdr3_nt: TGTGCCAGCAGCCAAGGGACAGGGCGCAATCAGCCCCAGCATTTT; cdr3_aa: CASSQGTGRNQPQHF
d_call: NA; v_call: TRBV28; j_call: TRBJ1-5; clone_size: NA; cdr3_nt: TGTGCCAGCGCGGGCGAGCAGCCCCAGCATTTT; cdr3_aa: CASAGEQPQHF
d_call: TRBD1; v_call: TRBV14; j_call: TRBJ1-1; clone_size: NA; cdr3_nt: TGTGCCAGCAGCCAGGGGGACAGGGTTACTGAAGCTTTCTTT; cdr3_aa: CASSQGDRVTEAFF
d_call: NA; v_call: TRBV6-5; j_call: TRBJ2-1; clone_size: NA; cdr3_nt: TGTGCCAGCAGTTACTCAGGGACATCAGATGAGCAGTTCTTC; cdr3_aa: CASSYSGTSDEQFF
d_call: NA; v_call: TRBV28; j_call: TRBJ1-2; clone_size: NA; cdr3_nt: TGTGCCAGCAGTTCCTTGACAGAGATGGGGGGCTACACCTTC; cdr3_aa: CASSSLTEMGGYTF
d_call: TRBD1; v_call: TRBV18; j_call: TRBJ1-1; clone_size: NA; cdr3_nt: TGTGCCAGCTCACCACCTACAGGGGAGAGGGACACTGAAGCTTTCTTT; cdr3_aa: CASSPPTGERDTEAFF
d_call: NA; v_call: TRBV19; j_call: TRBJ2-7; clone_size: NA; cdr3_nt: TGTGCCAGTAGTAACAGGTTGAGCTCCTACGAGCAGTACTTC; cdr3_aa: CASSNRLSSYEQYF
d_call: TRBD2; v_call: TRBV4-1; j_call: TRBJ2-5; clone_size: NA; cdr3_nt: TGCGCCAGCAGCCAAGTAGCGGGGGCGGACCAAGAGACCCAGTACTTC; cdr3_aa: CASSQVAGADQETQYF
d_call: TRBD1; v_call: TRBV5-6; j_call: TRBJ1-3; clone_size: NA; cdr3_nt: TGTGCCAGCAGCTTAAGTCAGGGGGATTCTGGAAACACCATATATTTT; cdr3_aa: CASSLSQGDSGNTIYF
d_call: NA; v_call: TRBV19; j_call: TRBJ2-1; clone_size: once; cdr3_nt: TGTGCCAGTAGTATAATTCAGGGTCTTTCCTACAATGAGCAGTTCTTC; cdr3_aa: CASSIIQGLSYNEQFF
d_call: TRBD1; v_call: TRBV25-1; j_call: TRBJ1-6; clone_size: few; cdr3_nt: TGTGCCAGCAGTGAACGGGACAGGGACAATTCACCCCTCCACTTT; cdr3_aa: CASSERDRDNSPLHF
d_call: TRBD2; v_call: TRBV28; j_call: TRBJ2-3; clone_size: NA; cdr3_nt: TGTGCCAGCAGTAGACTAGCGGGGGGGCTGGGAGATACGCAGTATTTT; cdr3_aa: CASSRLAGGLGDTQYF
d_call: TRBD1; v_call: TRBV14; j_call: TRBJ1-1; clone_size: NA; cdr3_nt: TGTGCCAGCAGTGGACAGGAAGGGAACACTGAAGCTTTCTTT; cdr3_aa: CASSGQEGNTEAFF
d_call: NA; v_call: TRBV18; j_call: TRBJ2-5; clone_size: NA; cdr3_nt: TGTGCCAGCTCACTACGGGGGAGCCGAACGTATAGTAAAGAGACCCAGTACTTC; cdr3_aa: CASSLRGSRTYSKETQYF
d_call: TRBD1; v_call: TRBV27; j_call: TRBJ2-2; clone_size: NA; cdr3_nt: TGTGCCAGCAGTTTATCCCAATGGACAGGGAACACCGGGGAGCTGTTTTTT; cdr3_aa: CASSLSQWTGNTGELFF
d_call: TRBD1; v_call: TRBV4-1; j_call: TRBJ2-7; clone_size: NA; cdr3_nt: TGCGCCAGCAGCCAGAAGACAGGGGAAATCTACGAGCAGTACTTC; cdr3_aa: CASSQKTGEIYEQYF
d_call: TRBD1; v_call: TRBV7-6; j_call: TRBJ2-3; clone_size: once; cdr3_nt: TGTGCCAGCAGCTCCCGGGACAGGGACACAGATACGCAGTATTTT; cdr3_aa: CASSSRDRDTDTQYF
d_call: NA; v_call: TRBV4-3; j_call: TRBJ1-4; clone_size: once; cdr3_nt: TGCGCCAGCAGCCGAAACCCTGGTGAAGGGAGTGAAAAACTGTTTTTT; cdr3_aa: CASSRNPGEGSEKLFF
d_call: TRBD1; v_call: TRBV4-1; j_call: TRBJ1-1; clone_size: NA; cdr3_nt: TGCGCCAGCAGCCATAGTCCAGGGGGCTCCGAAGCTTTCTTT; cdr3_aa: CASSHSPGGSEAFF
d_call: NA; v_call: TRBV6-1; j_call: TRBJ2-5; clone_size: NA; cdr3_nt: TGTGCCAGCAGACAGGTTGAGGAGACCCAGTACTTC; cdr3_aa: CASRQVEETQYF
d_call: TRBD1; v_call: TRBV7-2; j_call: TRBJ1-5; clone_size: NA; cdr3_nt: TGTGCCAGCAGCTTATATGACCAAGGGGGCCAGCCCCAGCATTTT; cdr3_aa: CASSLYDQGGQPQHF